This TCR beta chain was recovered during a study of T cell responses to AZD1222 COVID-19 vaccine (dated by TCRdb to about 2021). The study in broad terms: AZD1222 recipients whose second dose came at about 4 weeks and those whose second dose came at about 12 weeks were combined into one group, since spike-specific TCR depth and breadth did not differ between the two schedules. A total of 233 trial participants underwent TCR sequencing, of whom nearly 210 had received two doses of AZD1222 and some 26 had received two doses of the MenACWY control vaccine. Trial participants were enrolled by age into subgroups of 18-55, 56-69 and 70-plus years, and around 150, 28 and 57 TCR-sequenced participants, respectively, were included in these subgroups.

In the paper's terms, the time point label means: baseline before first vaccination. The vaccinee samples were drawn from two UK trials, COV001 and COV002, one of which was a single-blind randomized controlled phase 2/3 trial testing AZD1222 (ChAdOx1 nCoV-19) in healthy adults. For TCRbeta chain sequencing, PBMC samples from trial participants were taken at day 0 and at day 28 after the second dose. The CDR3 regions of human TCRbeta chains were subjected to immunosequencing. The published analysis was carried out like this. TCRs in the repertoires were compared against a reference library of SARS-CoV-2-specific TCRs that had been generated with the MIRA antigen-specificity platform. Breadth was defined as the fraction of unique TCRs that were SARS-CoV-2-associated, and depth was defined as the fraction of total T cells that were SARS-CoV-2-associated. Each spike-specific TCR was assigned to its reactive spike region and to a CD4 or CD8 class using the MIRA data. Log10-transformed breadth and depth values were compared by one-way ANOVA with Sidak's multiple comparisons tests. TCRdb took this table from immuneACCESS and kept in-frame rearrangements with V and J called. Such tables lack part of the clones; where checked against another copy, unresolved V genes explain under half of the gap, and the rest is unexplained. The D gene and trimming were derived from the DNA, and the V and J assignments and clone size from that table. In all, the sample holds approximately 150,000 clones, and around 91% of those were seen once. The ten largest clones add up to roughly 4.7% of the sample.

A word on this clone: There is no known antigen for this receptor. No base qualities exist here, and no much larger clone lies one base off it.

Study-level results and caveats: No day 14 peak-response samples were available, so repertoires were characterized only after the peak T cell response. Spike-specific TCR breadth and depth rose significantly after two AZD1222 doses compared with day 0 and with MenACWY recipients. In the small 56-69-year group, the increase in depth fell short of significance, most likely because of low power. The whole spike protein was spanned by vaccine-associated CD4 TCRs, and dominant responses were seen in regions 160-218 and 743-854. Conclusions about previously exposed vaccinees are limited because only 6 or 7 AZD1222 recipients were SARS-CoV-2 seropositive at baseline. Epitopes outside the regions mutated in the B.1.351 and B.1.1.7 variants were reportedly recognized by nearly half of the unique spike-specific TCRs. Participants were mostly white British and included more females than males, and it was suggested by the authors that clonal diversity may have been underestimated.

Germline trimming: 3 bases from V, 3 bases from J; junction bases outside gene matches: 4. Its CDR3 holds 13 amino acids, cysteine through phenylalanine. The entry retains the CDR3 DNA only, 39 bases that are in frame from base 1. According to the germline V gene (reference sequence), CDR1 reads GTSNPN and CDR2 reads SVGIG. Sequencing was performed on peripheral blood, taken on day 0 of AZD1222 vaccination. The V gene is TRBV30 and the J gene is TRBJ2-7, and 8 junctional nucleotides match TRBD1. The source of this sequence is an adult in good health. The bases are TGTGCCTGGAGACGACAGGGGAGCTACGAGCAGTACTTC. Protein translation: CAWRRQGSYEQYF.